This T cell receptor (beta chain) derives from a study of beta chain features in type 1 diabetes. Study-level results: PCR might show a preference for shorter templates, equally across patients and controls.

Trimming left V 0 bases short and J 4 bases short, with 14 bases between. The V gene's germline CDR1 is SGHRS and CDR2 YFSETQ. The CDR3 spans 15 residues. Reverse transcribing all isolated RNA meant expressed TCRB transcripts were sequenced. Profiling relied on immunoSEQ multiplex PCR, and the TCRdb table lists in-frame clones only, not all of them. Of over 500,000 clones detected, 15% to 18% appear once; the ten largest clones hold about 0.086%. A note on this clone: Its antigen is as yet unknown.

V and J are TRBV5-1 and TRBJ2-7; no clear D. The sequence came from a young man in good health. The sample comprised naive CD4+ T cells from blood. CDR3 sequence reads: CASSLVSGSLYEQYF. CDR3 in DNA: TGCGCCAGCAGCTTGGTCTCTGGATCCTTATACGAGCAGTACTTC.